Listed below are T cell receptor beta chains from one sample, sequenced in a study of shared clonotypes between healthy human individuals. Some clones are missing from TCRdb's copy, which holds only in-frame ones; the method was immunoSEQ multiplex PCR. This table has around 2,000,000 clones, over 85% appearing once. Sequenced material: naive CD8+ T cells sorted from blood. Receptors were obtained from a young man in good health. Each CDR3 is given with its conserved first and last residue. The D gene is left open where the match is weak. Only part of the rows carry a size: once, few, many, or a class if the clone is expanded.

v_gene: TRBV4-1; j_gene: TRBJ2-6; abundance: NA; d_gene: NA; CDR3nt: TGCGCCAGCAGCCAATATAGAGGGGCCAACGTCCTGACTTTC; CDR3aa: CASSQYRGANVLTF
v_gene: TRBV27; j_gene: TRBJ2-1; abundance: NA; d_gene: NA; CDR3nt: TGTGCCAGCAGTCCCCCCCGGACAGATTACAATGAGCAGTTCTTC; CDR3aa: CASSPPRTDYNEQFF
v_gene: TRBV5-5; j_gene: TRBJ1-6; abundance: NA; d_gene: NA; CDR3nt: TGTGCCAGCAGCTTGTGGCCCGGGAATTCACCCCTCCACTTT; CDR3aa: CASSLWPGNSPLHF
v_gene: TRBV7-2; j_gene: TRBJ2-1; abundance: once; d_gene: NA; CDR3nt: TGTGCCAGCAGCCCAATATGGACTCTCGGTCTAGGCGATAACAATGAGCAGTTCTTC; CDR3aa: CASSPIWTLGLGDNNEQFF
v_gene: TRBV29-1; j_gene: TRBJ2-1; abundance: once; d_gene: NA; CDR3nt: TGCAGCGTTGAAGATTTCGTGAGCAATGAGCAGTTCTTC; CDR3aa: CSVEDFVSNEQFF
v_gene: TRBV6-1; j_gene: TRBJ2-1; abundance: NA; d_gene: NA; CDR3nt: TGTGCCAGCAGTGAAGAGCTATTGAGTACTCGGCCGGGCGGCTCCTACAATGAGCAGTTCTTC; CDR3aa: CASSEELLSTRPGGSYNEQFF
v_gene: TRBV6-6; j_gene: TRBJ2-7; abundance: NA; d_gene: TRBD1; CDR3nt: TGTGCCAGCAGTTACTCAGGGGGCCGGGACGAGCAGTACTTC; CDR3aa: CASSYSGGRDEQYF
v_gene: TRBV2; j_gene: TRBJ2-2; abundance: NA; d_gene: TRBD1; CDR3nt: TGTGCCAGCAGTGATTTAAGGGGGCCATCCGGGGAGCTGTTTTTT; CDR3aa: CASSDLRGPSGELFF
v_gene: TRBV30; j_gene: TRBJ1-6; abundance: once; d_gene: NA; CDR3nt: TGTGCCTGGATTGGGCTGAATTCACCCCTCCAATTT; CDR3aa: CAWIGLNSPLQF
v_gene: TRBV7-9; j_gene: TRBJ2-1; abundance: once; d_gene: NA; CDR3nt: TGTGCCAGCAGCCCCCGGGGATTTGCACATGAGCAGTTCTTC; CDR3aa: CASSPRGFAHEQFF
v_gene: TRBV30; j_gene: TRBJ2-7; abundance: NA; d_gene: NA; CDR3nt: TGTGCCTGGTCCCCAAGGAGCAGTCGGGGCCGCGAGCAGTACTTC; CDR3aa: CAWSPRSSRGREQYF
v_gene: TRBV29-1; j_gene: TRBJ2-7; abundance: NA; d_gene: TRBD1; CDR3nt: TGCAGCGTTGAACTGGGACAGGGGCTTAGCGAGCAGTACTTC; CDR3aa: CSVELGQGLSEQYF
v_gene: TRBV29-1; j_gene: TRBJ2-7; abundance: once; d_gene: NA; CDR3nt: TGCAGCCCCTTCGGGACCCAGTCCTACGAGCAGTACTTC; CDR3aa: CSPFGTQSYEQYF
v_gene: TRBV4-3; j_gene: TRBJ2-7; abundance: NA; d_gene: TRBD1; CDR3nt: TGCGCCAGCAGCCATGGGGACAGGGGCTACGAGCAGTACTTC; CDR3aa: CASSHGDRGYEQYF
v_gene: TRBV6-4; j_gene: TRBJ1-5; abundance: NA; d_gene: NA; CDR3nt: TGTGCCAGCAGTGCCCTCCCGGGCCAGCCCCAGCATTTT; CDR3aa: CASSALPGQPQHF
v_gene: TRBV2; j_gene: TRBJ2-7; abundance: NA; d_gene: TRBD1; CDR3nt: TGTGCCAGCAGACCAAAGACAGGGACGATCGGAGAGCAGTACTTC; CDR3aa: CASRPKTGTIGEQYF
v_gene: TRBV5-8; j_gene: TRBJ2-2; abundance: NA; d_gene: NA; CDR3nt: TGTGCCAGCAGCCCGTGGGCGGGGAGCCGGGAGCTGTTTTTT; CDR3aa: CASSPWAGSRELFF
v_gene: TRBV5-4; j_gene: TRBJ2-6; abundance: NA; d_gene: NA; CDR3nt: TGTGCCAGCAGCTTGGCGTCGGCTGGGGCCAACGTCCTGACTTTC; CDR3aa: CASSLASAGANVLTF
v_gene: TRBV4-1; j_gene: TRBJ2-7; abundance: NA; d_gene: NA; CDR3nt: TGCGCCAGCAGCCAATCCTCCCCGGGCGACGAGCAGTACTTC; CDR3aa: CASSQSSPGDEQYF
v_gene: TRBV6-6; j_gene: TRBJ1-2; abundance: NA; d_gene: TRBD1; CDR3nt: TGTGCCAGCAGCCCCGGACAGGTTGATGGCTACACCTTC; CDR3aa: CASSPGQVDGYTF
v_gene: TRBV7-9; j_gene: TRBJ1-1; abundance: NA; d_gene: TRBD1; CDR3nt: TGTGCCAGCAGCGCAAGACAGGGGATGATTAAGGACACTGAAGCTTTCTTT; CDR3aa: CASSARQGMIKDTEAFF
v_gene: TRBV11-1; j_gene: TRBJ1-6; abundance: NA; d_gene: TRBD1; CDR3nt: TGTGCCAGCAGCTTAGCCGACAGGGATTCACCCCTCCACTTT; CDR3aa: CASSLADRDSPLHF
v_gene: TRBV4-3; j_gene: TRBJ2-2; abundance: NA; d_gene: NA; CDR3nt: TGCGCCAGCAGCCAAGATCCAGGGCTGCTGAACACCGGGGAGCTGTTTTTT; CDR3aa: CASSQDPGLLNTGELFF
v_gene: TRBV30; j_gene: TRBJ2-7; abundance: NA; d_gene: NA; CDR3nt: TGTGCCTGGAGTGTACTCGGGAGCCCCTACGAGCAGTACTTC; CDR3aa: CAWSVLGSPYEQYF
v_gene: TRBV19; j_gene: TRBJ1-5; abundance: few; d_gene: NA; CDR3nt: TGTGCCAGTAGTATAGATAGGCAGGGAGAGTTACCCCAGCATTTT; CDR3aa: CASSIDRQGELPQHF
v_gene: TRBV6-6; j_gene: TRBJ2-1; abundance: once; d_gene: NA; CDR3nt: TGTGCCAGCAGTGGGGGACTAGGGGGCTTATACAATGAGCAGTTCTTC; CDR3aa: CASSGGLGGLYNEQFF
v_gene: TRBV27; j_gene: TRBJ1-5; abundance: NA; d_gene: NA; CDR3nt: TGTGCCAGCAGAGAGGGATATAGCAATCAGCCCCAGCATTTT; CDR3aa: CASREGYSNQPQHF
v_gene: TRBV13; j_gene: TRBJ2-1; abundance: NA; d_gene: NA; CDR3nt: TGTGCCAGCAGCTCCACCCAGTGGGATACCTACAATGAGCAGTTCTTC; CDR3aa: CASSSTQWDTYNEQFF
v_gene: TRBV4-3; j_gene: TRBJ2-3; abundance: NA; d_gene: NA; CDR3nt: TGCGCCAGCAGCCAAGACCCTACCGAGGCGGCCTACACAGATACGCAGTATTTT; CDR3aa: CASSQDPTEAAYTDTQYF
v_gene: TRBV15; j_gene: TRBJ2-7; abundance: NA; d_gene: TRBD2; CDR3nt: TGTGCCACCAGCAGAGATAGGGAGGGCCCAGGAGAGCAGTACTTC; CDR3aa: CATSRDREGPGEQYF
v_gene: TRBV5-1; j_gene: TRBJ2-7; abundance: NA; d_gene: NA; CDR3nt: TGCGCCAGCAGCCGAGACGGCTACGAGCAGTACTTC; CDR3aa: CASSRDGYEQYF
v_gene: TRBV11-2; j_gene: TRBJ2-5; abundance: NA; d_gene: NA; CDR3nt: TGTGCCAGCAGCTCTTACCTTAGTAGCGGTACCCAAGAGACCCAGTACTTC; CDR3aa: CASSSYLSSGTQETQYF
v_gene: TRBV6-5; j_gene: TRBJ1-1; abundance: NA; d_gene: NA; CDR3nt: TGTGCCAGCCTCCCGGACAGTCACACTGAAGCTTTCTTT; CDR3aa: CASLPDSHTEAFF
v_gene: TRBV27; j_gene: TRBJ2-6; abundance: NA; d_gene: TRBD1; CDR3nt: TGTGCCAGCAGGACCTCCTCGACAGGGGCTGGGGCCAACGTCCTGACTTTC; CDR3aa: CASRTSSTGAGANVLTF
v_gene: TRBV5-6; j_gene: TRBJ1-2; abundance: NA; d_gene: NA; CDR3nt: TGTGCCAGCAGCTCCGGTTTGGAGGCGGTTCTTGATGGCTACACCTTC; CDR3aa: CASSSGLEAVLDGYTF